Each of the 22 T cell receptor beta chains below was sequenced from the same sample in a study of blood T cell repertoires in COVID-19. TCRdb's copy holds only in-frame clones and misses some; the assay was immunoSEQ multiplex PCR. The sample gives 150,000 to 200,000 clones, approximately 79% of which show up once; under 20% is in the top ten. Sequencing was carried out using PBMCs or T cells enriched from blood (not recorded which). The receptors originated from a woman between 70 and 85 years old in a cohort exposed to, infected with or recovered from COVID-19 (not recorded which).

This clone has only a few counts. CDR3 sequence reads: CSVGTGVETQYF. For the CDR3, the DNA is TGCAGCGTTGGAACAGGGGTGGAGACCCAGTACTTC. The chain uses TRBV29-1 and TRBJ2-5, with 7 bases that match TRBD1. V lost 4 bases, J lost 5 bases, and 4 bases stayed unmatched. CDR3 size: 12 residues. From germline, CDR1 is SQVTM and CDR2 ANQGSEA.

J is TRBJ1-6 and V is TRBV4-1; D not certain. CDR3 length: 16 amino acids. Germline V gene sequence: CDR1 MGHRA, CDR2 YSYEKL. Between the trimmed V and J ends, which lost 0 bases and 6 bases, there was a span of 12 bases. CDR3 sequence (DNA): TGCGCCAGCAGCCAAGACCTAGGCACCTCTAATTCACCCCTCCACTTT. It codes for CASSQDLGTSNSPLHF.

This chain links TRBV28 with TRBJ2-7; TRBD2 might be the D (6 bases). There are 14 residues in the CDR3. V lost 6 bases and J lost 4, with 16 bases in between. Germline V gene sequence: CDR1 MDHEN, CDR2 SYDVKM. The CDR3 here is CASRGSSRGYEQYF. Written as DNA, the CDR3 is TGTGCCAGCAGAGGGAGTTCTCGGGGGTACGAGCAGTACTTC.

The V gene is TRBV19, the J gene TRBJ2-3; 9 bases are shared with TRBD2. There are 14 residues in the CDR3. After removal of 6 bases from V and 7 bases from J, the junction contained 8 bases not matched to a gene. Germline V lookup: CDR1 LNHDA, CDR2 SQIVND (reference sequence). This CDR3 is CASRTSGSRYTQYF. Written as DNA, the CDR3 is TGTGCCAGTAGAACTAGCGGGTCGCGATATACGCAGTATTTT. Using reference TRBV19 and TRBJ2-3 for the parts outside the CDR3, the full variable domain is DGGITQSPKYLFRKEGQNVTLSCEQNLNHDAMYWYRQDPGQGLRLIYYSQIVNDFQKGDIAEGYSVSREKKESFPLTVTSAQKNPTAFYLCASRTSGSRYTQYFGPGTRLTVL.

The chain employs TRBV7-2 and TRBJ2-1, with D possibly matching TRBD2 (5 bases). Germline V gene data show CDR1 as SGHTA and CDR2 as FQGNSA. CDR3 length: 12 amino acids. The V end was cut by 4 bases, the J end by 10 bases, with 11 bases between. This CDR3 is CASSSLLVEQFF. CDR3 sequence (DNA): TGTGCCAGCAGCTCCTTACTAGTCGAGCAGTTCTTC. The full variable domain, completed using reference TRBV7-2 and TRBJ2-1, is GAGVSQSPSNKVTEKGKDVELRCDPISGHTALYWYRQSLGQGLEFLIYFQGNSAPDKSGLPSDRFSAERTGGSVSTLTIQRTQQEDSAVYLCASSSLLVEQFFGPGTRLTVL.

The chain uses TRBV7-2 and TRBJ2-7; TRBD2 aligns across 7 bases. This CDR3 is 14 amino acids long. Germline loops: CDR1 SGHTA, CDR2 FQGNSA. Trimming cost V 2 bases and J 7 bases; bases outside gene matches: 8. The CDR3 is CASSLRRTSPEQYF. As DNA, the CDR3 is TGTGCCAGCAGCTTACGGAGGACTAGTCCGGAGCAGTACTTC.

V gene TRBV4-1 combines with J gene TRBJ2-2; D gene unclear. Germline V lookup: CDR1 MGHRA, CDR2 YSYEKL. V was cut by 8 bases and J by 4 bases, with 14 bases left in between. The CDR3 extends over 14 amino acids. CDR3 residues: CASRDQYATGELFF. For the CDR3, the DNA is TGCGCCAGCCGAGATCAATACGCCACCGGGGAGCTGTTTTTT.

The rearrangement joins TRBV7-8 to TRBJ1-5; D is undetermined. V was cut by 5 bases and J by 5 bases, with 19 bases left in between. The CDR3 has 16 residues. Germline-derived CDR1 and CDR2 are SGHVS and FQNEAQ. For the CDR3, the DNA is TGTGCCAGCAGCCCGAGCCCGAGAGCCGTGTATCAGCCCCAGCATTTT. It is translated as CASSPSPRAVYQPQHF. The entire variable domain, with the rest obtained from reference TRBV7-8 and TRBJ1-5, is as follows: GAGVSQSPRYKVAKRGQDVALRCDPISGHVSLFWYQQALGQGPEFLTYFQNEAQLDKSGLPSDRFFAERPEGSVSTLKIQRTQQEDSAVYLCASSPSPRAVYQPQHFGDGTRLSIL.

The chain links TRBV11-3 to TRBJ2-1, with D perhaps TRBD1 (5 bases). This CDR3 is 12 amino acids long. V lost 5 bases to trimming and J lost 5 bases, with 7 bases between them. The germline CDR1 and CDR2 sequences are SGHNT and YENEEA. The CDR3 nucleotides are TGTGCCAGCAGCCAGGGAAACAATGAGCAGTTCTTC. Protein: CASSQGNNEQFF.

CDR3 sequence reads: CASSFGRGSYNEQFF. The DNA for the CDR3 is TGTGCCAGCAGCTTCGGCAGGGGCTCCTACAATGAGCAGTTCTTC. The chain joins TRBV7-8 to TRBJ2-1, with D perhaps TRBD1 (6 bases). This CDR3 comprises 15 residues. CDR1 and CDR2 from the germline V gene are SGHVS and FQNEAQ. Trimming shortened V by 3 bases and J by 0 bases, and 9 bases separated the two germline ends.

The CDR3 DNA is TGTGCCAGTAGCGCAGGGGGGACCTCCAATTCACCCCTCCACTTT. Translating it yields CASSAGGTSNSPLHF. The chain joins TRBV19 to TRBJ1-6; 7 bases line up with TRBD1. The V gene end was trimmed by 6 bases and the J gene end by 7 bases; junction bases not matched to a gene: 9. This CDR3 is 15 amino acids long. Germline V lookup: CDR1 LNHDA, CDR2 SQIVND (reference sequence).

The rearrangement joins TRBV28 to TRBJ1-1; 7 positions agree with TRBD1. The CDR3 is 16 residues long. The V segment lost 4 bases and the J segment 1 base; nucleotides outside the gene matches: 9. Germline CDR1 and CDR2: MDHEN and SYDVKM. CDR3 protein: CASSSPGDSPNTEAFF. The CDR3 DNA follows: TGTGCCAGCAGTTCCCCGGGGGACAGTCCGAACACTGAAGCTTTCTTT. Filled out from reference TRBV28 and TRBJ1-1, the complete variable domain reads DVKVTQSSRYLVKRTGEKVFLECVQDMDHENMFWYRQDPGLGLRLIYFSYDVKMKEKGDIPEGYSVSREKKERFSLILESASTNQTSMYLCASSSPGDSPNTEAFFGQGTRLTVV.

This chain uses TRBV18 with TRBJ1-1; 8 bases line up with TRBD1. The CDR3 runs 17 residues. J lost 0 bases, V lost 3 bases, and 9 bases had no gene match. Germline V gene data show CDR1 as KGHSH and CDR2 as LQKENI. CDR3 DNA: TGTGCCAGCTCACCCAACCGTGGACAGGGCGTGAACACTGAAGCTTTCTTT. Amino acid sequence: CASSPNRGQGVNTEAFF.

The genes are TRBV30 and TRBJ1-5; D uncertain. V was cut by 2 bases and J by 1 base, with 12 bases left in between. Germline V lookup: CDR1 GTSNPN, CDR2 SVGIG (reference sequence). CDR3 length: 15 amino acids. The DNA of the CDR3 is TGTGCCTGGAGTTGGAAAGGGAGGAGCAATCAGCCCCAGCATTTT. It codes for CAWSWKGRSNQPQHF.

The chain is built from TRBV15 and TRBJ2-7; 9 nucleotides agree with TRBD2. The CDR3 runs to 14 residues. Germline-derived CDR1 and CDR2 are LNHNV and YYDKDF (reference sequence). The V segment lost 3 bases and the J segment 6 bases; nucleotides outside the gene matches: 6. CDR3 DNA sequence: TGTGCCACCAGCAGCCAGACTAGCGGAATCGAGCAGTACTTC. Translating gives CATSSQTSGIEQYF.

This clone was observed a few times. The chain is built from TRBV18 and TRBJ2-7, with D tentatively TRBD1 (6 bases). CDR3 length: 14 residues. Germline V lookup: CDR1 KGHSH, CDR2 LQKENI. The V gene lost 0 bases and the J gene lost 2 bases, with 8 bases spanning the gap. For the CDR3, the DNA is TGTGCCAGCTCACCACCCGGACAGCCCTACGAGCAGTACTTC. Translating it yields CASSPPGQPYEQYF.

In its sample, this clone was seen once. The chain carries TRBV27 and TRBJ1-6; D gene uncertain. Germline V gene sequence: CDR1 MNHEY, CDR2 SMNVEV (reference sequence). This CDR3 is 16 amino acids long. V was cut by 2 bases and J by 4 bases, with 12 bases left in between. CDR3 protein: CASSLVREGYNSPLHF. The CDR3 DNA reads TGTGCCAGCAGTTTAGTTAGGGAGGGATATAATTCACCCCTCCACTTT.

This chain connects TRBV6-1 to TRBJ2-7; D is ambiguous. CDR1 is MNHNS, CDR2 SASEGT, per germline. The V end was cut by 0 bases, the J end by 3 bases, with 6 bases between. This CDR3 has 13 residues. The CDR3 DNA follows: TGTGCCAGCAGTGAAGCGGCTCGCTACGAGCAGTACTTC. Protein: CASSEAARYEQYF.

This sequence joins TRBV6-4 and TRBJ2-1; TRBD1 matches 9 bases. CDR1 is MRHNA, CDR2 SNTAGT, per germline. Trimming took 2 bases from V and 2 from J; bases not matched to a gene: 22. The CDR3 has 22 amino acids. CDR3 region: CASSDRLDFPKAGQGAYNEQFF. For the CDR3, the DNA is TGTGCCAGCAGTGACCGCCTAGATTTCCCCAAAGCGGGACAGGGAGCCTACAATGAGCAGTTCTTC.

The genes are TRBV12-3 or TRBV12-4 and TRBJ2-5; D unclear. V shed 5 bases and J shed 5 bases, with 9 bases lying between them. The CDR3 sequence is 12 residues long. The CDR3 region is CASSPPLETQYF. The CDR3 DNA reads TGTGCCAGCAGTCCTCCCCTGGAGACCCAGTACTTC.

This clone was seen a single time. This chain uses TRBV11-3 with TRBJ2-3, with a weak D call TRBD2 (5 bases). This CDR3 spans 13 amino acids. Germline CDR1 and CDR2: SGHNT and YENEEA. V was pared by 8 bases and J by 0 bases, with 9 bases between. As DNA, the CDR3 is TGTGCCAGCCGGGGTACTAGCACAGATACGCAGTATTTT. Protein sequence: CASRGTSTDTQYF.

The chain recombines TRBV7-2 with TRBJ2-1, with a weak D call TRBD2 (5 bases). The CDR3 is 16 residues long. Trimming stripped 4 bases from V and 6 bases from J, with 19 bases between. Germline CDR1 and CDR2: SGHTA and FQGNSA. The CDR3: CASSSQSLRGSNEQFF. The CDR3 DNA follows: TGTGCCAGCAGCTCGCAATCACTTCGGGGTTCCAATGAGCAGTTCTTC.